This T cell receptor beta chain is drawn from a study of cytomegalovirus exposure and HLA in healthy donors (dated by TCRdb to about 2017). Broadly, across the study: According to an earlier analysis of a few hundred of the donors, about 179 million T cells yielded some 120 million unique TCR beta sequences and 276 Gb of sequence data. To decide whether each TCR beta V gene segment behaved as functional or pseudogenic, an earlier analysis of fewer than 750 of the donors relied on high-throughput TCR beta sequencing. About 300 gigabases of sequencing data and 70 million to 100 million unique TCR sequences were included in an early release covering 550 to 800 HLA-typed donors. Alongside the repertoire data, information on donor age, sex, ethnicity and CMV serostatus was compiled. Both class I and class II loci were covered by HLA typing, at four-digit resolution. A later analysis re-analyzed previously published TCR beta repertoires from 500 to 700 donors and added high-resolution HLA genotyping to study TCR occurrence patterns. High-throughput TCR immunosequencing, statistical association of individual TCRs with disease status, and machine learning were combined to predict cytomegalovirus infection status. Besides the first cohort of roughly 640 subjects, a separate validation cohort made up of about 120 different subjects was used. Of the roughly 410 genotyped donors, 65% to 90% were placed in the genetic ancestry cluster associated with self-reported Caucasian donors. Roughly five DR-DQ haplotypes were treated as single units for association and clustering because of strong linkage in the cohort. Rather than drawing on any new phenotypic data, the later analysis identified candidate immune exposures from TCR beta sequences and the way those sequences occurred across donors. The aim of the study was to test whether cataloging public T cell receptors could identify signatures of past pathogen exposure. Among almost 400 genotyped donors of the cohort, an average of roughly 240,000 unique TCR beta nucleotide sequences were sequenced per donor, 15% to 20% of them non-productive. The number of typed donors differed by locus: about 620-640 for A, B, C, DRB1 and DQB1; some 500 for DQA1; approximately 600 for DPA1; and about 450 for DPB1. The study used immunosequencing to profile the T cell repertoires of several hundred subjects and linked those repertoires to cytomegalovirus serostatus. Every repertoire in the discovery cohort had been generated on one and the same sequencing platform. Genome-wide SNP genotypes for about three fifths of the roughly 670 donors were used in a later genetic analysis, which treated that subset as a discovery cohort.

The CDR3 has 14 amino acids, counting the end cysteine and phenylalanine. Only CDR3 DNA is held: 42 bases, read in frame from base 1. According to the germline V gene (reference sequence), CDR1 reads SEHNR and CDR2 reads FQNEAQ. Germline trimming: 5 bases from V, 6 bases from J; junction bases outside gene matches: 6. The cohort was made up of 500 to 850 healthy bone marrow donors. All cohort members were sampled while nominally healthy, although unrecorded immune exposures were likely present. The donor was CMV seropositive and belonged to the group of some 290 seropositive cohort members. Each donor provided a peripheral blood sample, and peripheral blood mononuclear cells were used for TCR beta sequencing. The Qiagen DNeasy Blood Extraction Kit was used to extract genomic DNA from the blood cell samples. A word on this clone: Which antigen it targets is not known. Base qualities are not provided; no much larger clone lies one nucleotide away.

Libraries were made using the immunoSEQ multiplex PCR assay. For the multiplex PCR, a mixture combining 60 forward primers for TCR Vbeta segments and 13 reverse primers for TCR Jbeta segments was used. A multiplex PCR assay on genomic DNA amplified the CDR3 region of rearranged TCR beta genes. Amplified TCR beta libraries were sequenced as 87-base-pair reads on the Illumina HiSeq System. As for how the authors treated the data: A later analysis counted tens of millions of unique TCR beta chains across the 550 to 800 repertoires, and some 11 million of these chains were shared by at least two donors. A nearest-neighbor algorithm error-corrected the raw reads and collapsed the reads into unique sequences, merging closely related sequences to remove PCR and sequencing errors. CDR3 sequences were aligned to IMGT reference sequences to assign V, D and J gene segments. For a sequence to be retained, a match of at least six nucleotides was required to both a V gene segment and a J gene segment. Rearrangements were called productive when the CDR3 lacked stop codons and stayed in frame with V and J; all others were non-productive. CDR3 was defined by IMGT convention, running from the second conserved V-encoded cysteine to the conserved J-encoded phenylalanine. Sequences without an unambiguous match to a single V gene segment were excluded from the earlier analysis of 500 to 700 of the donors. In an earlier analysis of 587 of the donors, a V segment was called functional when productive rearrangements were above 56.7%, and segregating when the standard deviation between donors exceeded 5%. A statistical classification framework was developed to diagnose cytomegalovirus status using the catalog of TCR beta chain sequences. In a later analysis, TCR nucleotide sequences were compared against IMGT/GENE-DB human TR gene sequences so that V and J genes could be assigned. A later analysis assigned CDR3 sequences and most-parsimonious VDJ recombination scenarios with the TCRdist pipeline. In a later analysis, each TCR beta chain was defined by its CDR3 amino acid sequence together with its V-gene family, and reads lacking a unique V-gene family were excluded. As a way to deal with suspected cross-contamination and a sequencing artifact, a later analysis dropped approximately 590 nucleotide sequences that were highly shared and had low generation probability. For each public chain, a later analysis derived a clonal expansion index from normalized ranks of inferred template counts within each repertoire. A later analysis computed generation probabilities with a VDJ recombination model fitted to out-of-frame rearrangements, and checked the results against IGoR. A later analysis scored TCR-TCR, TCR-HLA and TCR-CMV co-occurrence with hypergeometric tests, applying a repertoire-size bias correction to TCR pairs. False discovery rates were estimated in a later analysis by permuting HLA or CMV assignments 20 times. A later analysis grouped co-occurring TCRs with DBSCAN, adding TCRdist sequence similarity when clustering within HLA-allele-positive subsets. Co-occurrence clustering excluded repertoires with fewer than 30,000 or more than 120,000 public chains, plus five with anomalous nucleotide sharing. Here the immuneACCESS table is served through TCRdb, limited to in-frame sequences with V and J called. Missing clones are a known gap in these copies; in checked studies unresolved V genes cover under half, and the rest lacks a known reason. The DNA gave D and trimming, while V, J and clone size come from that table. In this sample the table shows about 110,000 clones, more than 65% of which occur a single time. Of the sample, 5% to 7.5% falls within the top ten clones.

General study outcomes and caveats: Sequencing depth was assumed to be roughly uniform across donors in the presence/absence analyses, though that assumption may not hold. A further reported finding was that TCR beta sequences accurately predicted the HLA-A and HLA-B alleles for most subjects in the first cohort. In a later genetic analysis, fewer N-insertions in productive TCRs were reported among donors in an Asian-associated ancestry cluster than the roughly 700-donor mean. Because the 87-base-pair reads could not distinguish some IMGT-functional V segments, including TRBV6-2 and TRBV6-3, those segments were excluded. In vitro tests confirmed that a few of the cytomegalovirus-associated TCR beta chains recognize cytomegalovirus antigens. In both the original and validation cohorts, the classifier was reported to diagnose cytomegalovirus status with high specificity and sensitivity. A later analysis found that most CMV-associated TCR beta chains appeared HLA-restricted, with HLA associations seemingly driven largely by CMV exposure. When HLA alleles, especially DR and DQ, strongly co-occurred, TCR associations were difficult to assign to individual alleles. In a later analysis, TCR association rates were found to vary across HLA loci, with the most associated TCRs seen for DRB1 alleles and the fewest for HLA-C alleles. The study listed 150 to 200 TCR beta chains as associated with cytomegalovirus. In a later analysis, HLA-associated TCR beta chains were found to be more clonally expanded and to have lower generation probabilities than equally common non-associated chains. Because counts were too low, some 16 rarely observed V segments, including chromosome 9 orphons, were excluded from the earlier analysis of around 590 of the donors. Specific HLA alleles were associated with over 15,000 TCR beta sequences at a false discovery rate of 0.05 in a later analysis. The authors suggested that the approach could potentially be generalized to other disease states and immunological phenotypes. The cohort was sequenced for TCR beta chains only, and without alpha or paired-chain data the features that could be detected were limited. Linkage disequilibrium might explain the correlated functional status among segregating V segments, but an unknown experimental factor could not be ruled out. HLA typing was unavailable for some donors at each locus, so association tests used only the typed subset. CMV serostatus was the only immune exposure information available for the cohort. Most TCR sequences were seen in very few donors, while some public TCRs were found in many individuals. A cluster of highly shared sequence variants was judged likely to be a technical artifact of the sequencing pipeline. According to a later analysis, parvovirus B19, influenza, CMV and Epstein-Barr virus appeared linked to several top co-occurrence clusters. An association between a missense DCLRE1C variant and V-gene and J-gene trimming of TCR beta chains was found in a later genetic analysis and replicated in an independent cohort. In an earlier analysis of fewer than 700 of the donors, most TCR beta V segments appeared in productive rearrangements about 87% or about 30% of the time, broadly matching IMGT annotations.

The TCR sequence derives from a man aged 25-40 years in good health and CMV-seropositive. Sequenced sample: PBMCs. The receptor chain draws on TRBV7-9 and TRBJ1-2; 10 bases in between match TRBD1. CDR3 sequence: CASSTGTGDDGYTF. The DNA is TGTGCCAGCAGCACTGGGACAGGGGATGATGGCTACACCTTC.